Each of the 25 T cell receptor beta chains below was sequenced from the same sample in a study of CD8+ T cells in alopecia areata (dated by TCRdb to 2017 to 2018). Receptors were amplified or captured by the immunoSEQ multiplex PCR assay. To provide template for TCR sequencing, every sample had RNA extracted and reverse transcribed into cDNA. As stored in TCRdb, this immuneACCESS dataset retains in-frame rearrangements with V and J assigned. A fraction of the clones does not appear; measured against another copy, unresolved V genes explain less than half of the discrepancy, and the remainder lacks a known reason. Within this sample are 150,000 or so clones, with approximately 60% of them counted one time only. 4% to 5.5% of the sample comes from the top ten. The sequencing sample was made of CD4+ T cells sorted from blood. The receptors were gathered from a human donor in good health.

The V and J genes are TRBV7-9 and TRBJ2-1; 10 nucleotides match TRBD2. The length of the CDR3 is 15 residues. From germline, CDR1 is SEHNR and CDR2 FQNEAQ (reference sequence). Trimming took 6 bases from V and 6 from J; bases not matched to a gene: 8. CDR3 sequence (DNA): TGTGCCAGCAGGCTCACTAGCGGGAAGGGCAATGAGCAGTTCTTC. Its protein product is CASRLTSGKGNEQFF.

This clone has only a few counts. The chain couples TRBV27 to TRBJ2-5; a possible D gene is TRBD2 (6 bases). The V and J ends lost 6 bases and 0 bases respectively, with 11 bases between them. The CDR3 extends over 14 amino acids. CDR1 and CDR2 (germline): MNHEY, SMNVEV (reference sequence). The CDR3 loop is CASRVAVNQETQYF. CDR3 nucleotide sequence: TGTGCCAGCAGAGTAGCGGTCAACCAAGAGACCCAGTACTTC.

V and J are TRBV11-1 and TRBJ1-4; TRBD1 matches at 7 bases. The CDR3 covers 14 residues. The V gene's germline CDR1 is SGHAT and CDR2 FQDESV (reference sequence). V shed 5 bases and J 5 bases; nucleotides not matched to a gene: 5. The CDR3 nucleotides are TGTGCCAGCAGCCCGGACAGGCGGAATGAAAAACTGTTTTTT. This translates into CASSPDRRNEKLFF. The whole variable domain, filled in from reference TRBV11-1 and TRBJ1-4, reads EAEVAQSPRYKITEKSQAVAFWCDPISGHATLYWYRQILGQGPELLVQFQDESVVDDSQLPKDRFSAERLKGVDSTLKIQPAELGDSAMYLCASSPDRRNEKLFFGSGTQLSVL.

The chain employs TRBV7-9 and TRBJ1-1; D not resolved. Germline lookup yields CDR1 SEHNR and CDR2 FQNEAQ (reference sequence). Trimming took 1 base from V and 2 from J, leaving 8 bases between them. The CDR3 runs to 14 residues. CDR3 bases: TGTGCCAGCAGCTTAGGTCCCCTCAACACTGAAGCTTTCTTT. This sequence encodes CASSLGPLNTEAFF.

This chain connects TRBV7-9 to TRBJ2-1; no clear D. CDR1 is SEHNR, CDR2 FQNEAQ, per germline (reference sequence). There are 12 residues in the CDR3. V was shortened by 1 base and J by 8 bases, with 6 bases between the two germline ends. In DNA, the CDR3 is TGTGCCAGCAGCTTAGTTTACGATGAGCAGTTCTTC. Protein sequence: CASSLVYDEQFF.

This clone was counted only a few times. The chain is built from TRBV2 and TRBJ1-2, with TRBD1 matching over 10 bases. The ends lost 5 bases at V and 4 bases at J; junction bases unmatched: 7. CDR3 length equals 15 residues. Germline V gene sequence: CDR1 SNHLY, CDR2 FYNNEI. DNA for the CDR3: TGTGCCAGCAGTTATCCGGGACAGGGGCCCTATGGCTACACCTTC. It is translated as CASSYPGQGPYGYTF.

This clone was seen a few times. The genes are TRBV19 and TRBJ2-3; no firm D call. V was shortened by 7 bases and J by 2 bases, with 13 bases between the two germline ends. The germline V gene has CDR1 LNHDA and CDR2 SQIVND (reference sequence). The CDR3 consists of 14 residues. For the CDR3, the DNA is TGTGCCAGTACCGACTCTTTTGCCACAGATACGCAGTATTTT. Translation gives CASTDSFATDTQYF.

The chain has TRBV4-1 and TRBJ2-5; 7 bases fit TRBD2. Germline loops: CDR1 MGHRA, CDR2 YSYEKL. This CDR3 spans 16 amino acids. V shed 4 bases and J 2 bases; nucleotides not matched to a gene: 10. CDR3 amino acids: CASSRIGRAFQETQYF. The CDR3, as DNA: TGCGCCAGCAGCCGCATTGGGAGGGCCTTTCAAGAGACCCAGTACTTC.

This clone was seen once. This chain joins TRBV30 and TRBJ2-7; 10 bases are shared with TRBD1. The CDR3 covers 16 residues. V lost 2 bases and J lost 7; bases outside the gene matches: 14. CDR1 and CDR2 from the germline V gene are GTSNPN and SVGIG (reference sequence). The CDR3 sequence: CAWSRMSGTGVVEQYF. Here the CDR3 DNA reads TGTGCCTGGAGTCGGATGAGTGGGACAGGGGTCGTGGAGCAGTACTTC.

This clone was seen only a few times. The CDR3 DNA reads TGTGCCAGCAGCCATTTGATCGGCAGCCCGGGGACCCAGTACTTC. Protein sequence: CASSHLIGSPGTQYF. The rearrangement uses TRBV14 and TRBJ2-5; D is unclear. Germline CDR1 reads SGHDN; CDR2 reads FVKESK. This CDR3 has 15 residues. The V end lost 3 bases, the J end lost 7 bases, and 18 bases lay between the germline ends. The variable domain in full, completed from reference TRBV14 and TRBJ2-5, reads EAGVTQFPSHSVIEKGQTVTLRCDPISGHDNLYWYRRVMGKEIKFLLHFVKESKQDESGMPNNRFLAERTGGTYSTLKVQPAELEDSGVYFCASSHLIGSPGTQYFGPGTRLLVL.

This clone appeared a single time. The genes are TRBV18 and TRBJ2-1; D possibly corresponds to TRBD1 (7 bases). This CDR3 spans 15 amino acids. V dropped 1 base and J dropped 5 bases, with 12 bases sitting between them. Per the germline V gene, CDR1 is KGHSH and CDR2 is LQKENI. The CDR3 spells CASSPLGRGDNEQFF. CDR3 DNA: TGTGCCAGCTCACCACTGGGCAGGGGGGACAATGAGCAGTTCTTC. The whole variable domain, remainder taken from reference TRBV18 and TRBJ2-1, is NAGVMQNPRHLVRRRGQEARLRCSPMKGHSHVYWYRQLPEEGLKFMVYLQKENIIDESGMPKERFSAEFPKEGPSILRIQQVVRGDSAAYFCASSPLGRGDNEQFFGPGTRLTVL.

The J gene is TRBJ2-7, the V gene TRBV2; possibly TRBD1 for D (5 bases). V was shortened by 6 bases and J by 6 bases, with 15 bases between the two germline ends. CDR1 SNHLY and CDR2 FYNNEI come from the germline V gene. This CDR3 spans 13 amino acids. DNA for the CDR3: TGTGCCAGCAGGATCACGGCAGGGCGCGAGCAGTACTTC. This sequence encodes CASRITAGREQYF.

In its sample, this clone was seen a few times. The chain's CDR3 is CSVGSKSGGYTF. CDR3 sequence (DNA): TGCAGCGTTGGGAGTAAATCGGGTGGCTACACCTTC. This chain uses TRBV29-1 with TRBJ1-2; D remains unclear. The CDR3 loop spans 12 amino acids. V was clipped by 4 bases and J by 7 bases, with 13 bases between them. Per germline, CDR1 SQVTM and CDR2 ANQGSEA.

This chain links TRBV5-4 with TRBJ2-5; D is ambiguous. Trimming took 1 base from V and 5 from J, leaving 15 bases between them. CDR1 and CDR2 from the germline V gene are SGHNT and YYREEE (reference sequence). CDR3 length equals 15 residues. The CDR3 coding sequence is TGTGCCAGCAGCTTGAGGACCACTCAGAGGGAGACCCAGTACTTC. Protein product: CASSLRTTQRETQYF.

This clone was found a few times. The V and J genes are TRBV29-1 and TRBJ1-3; 7 bases match TRBD1. Losses at the gene ends were 7 bases for V and 9 bases for J; bases not matched to a gene: 12. Germline values: CDR1 SQVTM, CDR2 ANQGSEA. The CDR3 totals 13 residues. CDR3 coding DNA: TGCAGCGCCGGCGGGACAGCCGGCGGCACCATATATTTT. It yields the protein CSAGGTAGGTIYF.

J is TRBJ1-2 and V is TRBV28, with D maybe TRBD1 (6 bases). Germline values: CDR1 MDHEN, CDR2 SYDVKM. The V end was cut by 7 bases, the J end by 8 bases, with 17 bases between. The CDR3 has 13 residues. CDR3 sequence: CASMTGANVGYTF. Here the CDR3 DNA reads TGTGCCAGCATGACGGGGGCGAATGTAGGCTACACCTTC.

This clone has a single count. This chain joins TRBV29-1 and TRBJ1-4, with TRBD1 matching over 7 bases. Germline V gene sequence: CDR1 SQVTM, CDR2 ANQGSEA. Losses at the gene ends were 4 bases for V and 8 bases for J; bases not matched to a gene: 7. This CDR3 is built from 13 residues. The DNA of the CDR3 is TGCAGCGTTGCGGGGACAGCGCAAGAAAAACTGTTTTTT. Its translation: CSVAGTAQEKLFF. Full variable domain (rest looked up from reference TRBV29-1 and TRBJ1-4): SAVISQKPSRDICQRGTSLTIQCQVDSQVTMMFWYRQQPGQSLTLIATANQGSEATYESGFVIDKFPISRPNLTFSTLTVSNMSPEDSSIYLCSVAGTAQEKLFFGSGTQLSVL.

This chain links TRBV7-6 with TRBJ2-7; D may correspond to TRBD1 or TRBD2 (5 bases each). V lost 5 bases, J lost 2 bases, and 13 bases lay in between. There are 14 residues in the CDR3. Germline CDR1 reads SGHVS; CDR2 reads FNYEAQ. In nucleotides, the CDR3 is TGTGCCAGCAGCACCAGGACGGGGCCCTACGAGCAGTACTTC. Translation gives CASSTRTGPYEQYF.

The gene calls are TRBV29-1 and TRBJ2-5; D not certain. The CDR3 is 15 residues long. Germline V gene sequence: CDR1 SQVTM, CDR2 ANQGSEA. Trimming pared 7 bases from V and 4 bases from J, leaving 22 bases between. CDR3 amino acids: CSAIRIKASGETQYF. The CDR3 DNA reads as TGCAGCGCCATTCGTATCAAGGCGTCGGGAGAGACCCAGTACTTC.

V gene TRBV7-9 combines with J gene TRBJ2-4; possibly TRBD1 for D (6 bases). This CDR3 region has 11 residues. Trimming pared 5 bases from V and 13 bases from J, leaving 12 bases between. Germline CDR1 reads SEHNR; CDR2 reads FQNEAQ (reference sequence). The CDR3 bases are TGTGCCAGCAGCCTACAGGGTAGACAGTACTTC. This sequence encodes CASSLQGRQYF.

The rearrangement links TRBV27 to TRBJ2-1, with TRBD1 matching over 7 bases. The CDR3 is 13 amino acids. Germline-derived CDR1 and CDR2 are MNHEY and SMNVEV (reference sequence). DNA for the CDR3: TGTGGTTGTAAGGGGGCTGGGTACAATGAGCAGTTCTTC. Translating it yields CGCKGAGYNEQFF.

This clone was picked up a small number of times. V usage is TRBV4-2 and J usage is TRBJ2-7, with 11 bases fitting TRBD2. Germline loops: CDR1 LGHNA, CDR2 YNFKEQ. The junction had 10 bases not matched to a gene; V was cut back by 1 base and J by 2 bases. The CDR3 is 18 amino acids. CDR3 amino acids: CASSQVSLAGENPYEQYF. In DNA, the CDR3 is TGTGCCAGCAGCCAAGTGTCACTAGCGGGAGAAAATCCCTACGAGCAGTACTTC.

This chain links TRBV18 with TRBJ2-3, with 9 bases identical to TRBD1. The trim removed 1 base at V and 2 bases at J, leaving 4 bases unmatched. Germline V lookup: CDR1 KGHSH, CDR2 LQKENI. The CDR3 has 16 residues. CDR3: CASSPLDRGSTDTQYF. The CDR3 coding sequence is TGTGCCAGCTCACCACTGGACAGGGGATCCACAGATACGCAGTATTTT.

The chain joins TRBV29-1 to TRBJ2-1, with 9 bases identical to TRBD2. The length of the CDR3 is 15 residues. J gave up 0 bases and V 2 bases, and 2 bases lay outside the gene matches. The germline V gene encodes CDR1 SQVTM and CDR2 ANQGSEA. CDR3 DNA sequence: TGCAGCGTTGAAATAGCGGGGGTCTCCTACAATGAGCAGTTCTTC. Its protein is CSVEIAGVSYNEQFF.

The CDR3 spells CSVGGQGGTDTQYF. The CDR3 DNA follows: TGCAGCGTCGGTGGTCAGGGAGGAACAGATACGCAGTATTTT. The rearrangement joins TRBV29-1 to TRBJ2-3, with D possibly TRBD2 on 6 matching bases. This CDR3 has 14 residues. Germline V lookup: CDR1 SQVTM, CDR2 ANQGSEA. V was clipped by 6 bases and J by 3 bases, with 16 bases between them.